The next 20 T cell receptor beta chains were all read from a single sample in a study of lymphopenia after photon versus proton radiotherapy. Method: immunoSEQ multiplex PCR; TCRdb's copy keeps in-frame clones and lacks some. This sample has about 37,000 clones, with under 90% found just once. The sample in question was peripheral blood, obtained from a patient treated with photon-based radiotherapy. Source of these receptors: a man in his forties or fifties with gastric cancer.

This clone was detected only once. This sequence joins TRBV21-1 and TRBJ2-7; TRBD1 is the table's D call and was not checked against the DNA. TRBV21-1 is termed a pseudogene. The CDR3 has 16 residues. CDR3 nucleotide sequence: TGTGCCAGCAGCAAAGGATTTTGTGGCAGGGGCCCCCGGCAGTACTTC. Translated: CASSKGFCGRGPRQYF.

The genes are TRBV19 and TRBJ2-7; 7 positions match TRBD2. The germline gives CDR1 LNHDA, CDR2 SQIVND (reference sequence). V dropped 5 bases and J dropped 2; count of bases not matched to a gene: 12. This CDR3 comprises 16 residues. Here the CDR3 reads CASSVGAARGAYEQYF. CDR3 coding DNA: TGTGCCAGTAGTGTGGGCGCAGCACGGGGGGCCTACGAGCAGTACTTC.

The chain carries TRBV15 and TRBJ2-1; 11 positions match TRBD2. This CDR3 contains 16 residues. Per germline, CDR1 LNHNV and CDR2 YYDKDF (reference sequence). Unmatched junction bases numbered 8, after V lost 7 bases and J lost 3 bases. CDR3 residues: CATKIAGGPGYNEQFF. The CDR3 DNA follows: TGTGCCACCAAGATAGCGGGAGGGCCAGGCTACAATGAGCAGTTCTTC.

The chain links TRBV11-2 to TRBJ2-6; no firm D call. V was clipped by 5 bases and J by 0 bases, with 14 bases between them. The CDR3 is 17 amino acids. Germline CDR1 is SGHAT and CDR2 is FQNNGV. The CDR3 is CASSLRGLSSGANVLTF. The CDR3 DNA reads TGTGCCAGCAGCCTCCGCGGATTAAGCTCTGGGGCCAACGTCCTGACTTTC.

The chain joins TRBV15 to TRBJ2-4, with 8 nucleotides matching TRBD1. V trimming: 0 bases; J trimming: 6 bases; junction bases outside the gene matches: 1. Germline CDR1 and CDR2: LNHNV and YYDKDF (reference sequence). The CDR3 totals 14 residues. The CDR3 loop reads CATSRDRGRNIQYF. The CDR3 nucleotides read TGTGCCACCAGCAGAGACAGGGGGCGAAACATTCAGTACTTC. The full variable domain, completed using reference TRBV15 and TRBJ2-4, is DAMVIQNPRYQVTQFGKPVTLSCSQTLNHNVMYWYQQKSSQAPKLLFHYYDKDFNNEADTPDNFQSRRPNTSFCFLDIRSPGLGDTAMYLCATSRDRGRNIQYFGAGTRLSVL.

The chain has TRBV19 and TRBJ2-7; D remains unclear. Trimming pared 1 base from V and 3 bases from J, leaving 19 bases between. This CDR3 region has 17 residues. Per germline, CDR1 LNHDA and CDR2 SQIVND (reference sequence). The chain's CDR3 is CASSIGPLGPGYYEQYF. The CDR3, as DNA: TGTGCCAGTAGTATAGGCCCCTTAGGGCCAGGTTACTACGAGCAGTACTTC. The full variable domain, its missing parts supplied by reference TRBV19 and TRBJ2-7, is DGGITQSPKYLFRKEGQNVTLSCEQNLNHDAMYWYRQDPGQGLRLIYYSQIVNDFQKGDIAEGYSVSREKKESFPLTVTSAQKNPTAFYLCASSIGPLGPGYYEQYFGPGTRLTVT.

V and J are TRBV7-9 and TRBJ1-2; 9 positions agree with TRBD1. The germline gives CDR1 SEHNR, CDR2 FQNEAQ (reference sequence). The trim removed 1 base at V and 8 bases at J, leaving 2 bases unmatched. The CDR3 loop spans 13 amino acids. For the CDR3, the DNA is TGTGCCAGCAGCTTAGGGGACAGGGACGGCTACACCTTC. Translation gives CASSLGDRDGYTF.

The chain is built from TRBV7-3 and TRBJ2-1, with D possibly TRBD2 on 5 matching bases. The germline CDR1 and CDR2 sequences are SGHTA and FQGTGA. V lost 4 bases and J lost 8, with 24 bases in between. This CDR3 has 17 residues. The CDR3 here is CASSSSPRGPGNYEQFF. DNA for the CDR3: TGTGCCAGCAGCTCCTCCCCCAGAGGGCCGGGAAATTATGAGCAGTTCTTC.

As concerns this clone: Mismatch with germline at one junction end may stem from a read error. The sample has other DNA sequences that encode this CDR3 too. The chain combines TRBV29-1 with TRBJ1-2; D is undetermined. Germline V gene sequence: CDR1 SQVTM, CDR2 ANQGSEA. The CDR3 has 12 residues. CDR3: CSVPGPSYGYTF. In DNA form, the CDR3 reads TGTAGCGTTCCGGGTCCCTCCTATGGCTACACCTTC.

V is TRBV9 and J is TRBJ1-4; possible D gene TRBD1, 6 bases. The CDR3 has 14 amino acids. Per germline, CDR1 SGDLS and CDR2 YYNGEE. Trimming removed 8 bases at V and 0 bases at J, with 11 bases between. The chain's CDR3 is CASTGSATNEKLFF. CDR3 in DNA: TGTGCCAGTACAGGGTCTGCAACTAATGAAAAACTGTTTTTT.

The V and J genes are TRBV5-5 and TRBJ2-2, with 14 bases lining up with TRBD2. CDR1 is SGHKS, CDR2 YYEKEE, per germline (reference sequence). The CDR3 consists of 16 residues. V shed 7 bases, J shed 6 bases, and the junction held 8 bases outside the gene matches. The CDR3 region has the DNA TGTGCCAGCGAGACTAGCGGGAGGGCCCTCGCCGGGGAGCTGTTTTTT. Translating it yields CASETSGRALAGELFF.

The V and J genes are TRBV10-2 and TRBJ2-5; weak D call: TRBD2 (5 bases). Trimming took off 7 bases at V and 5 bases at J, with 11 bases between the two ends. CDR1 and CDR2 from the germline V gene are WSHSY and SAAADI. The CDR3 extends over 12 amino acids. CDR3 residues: CASKYGGETQYF. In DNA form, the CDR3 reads TGCGCCAGCAAGTACGGCGGGGAGACCCAGTACTTC.

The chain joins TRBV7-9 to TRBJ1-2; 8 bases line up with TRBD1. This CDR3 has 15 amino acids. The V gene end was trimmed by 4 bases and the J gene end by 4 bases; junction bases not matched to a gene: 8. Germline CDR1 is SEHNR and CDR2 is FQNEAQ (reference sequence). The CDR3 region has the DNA TGTGCCAGCAGCTCGACAGGGGCCCAACGCTATGGCTACACCTTC. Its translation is CASSSTGAQRYGYTF.

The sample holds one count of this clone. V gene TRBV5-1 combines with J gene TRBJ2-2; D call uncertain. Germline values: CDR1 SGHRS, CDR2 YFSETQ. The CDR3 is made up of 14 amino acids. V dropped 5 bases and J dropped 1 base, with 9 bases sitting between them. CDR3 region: CASRTAMNTGELFF. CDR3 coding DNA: TGCGCCAGCAGAACAGCGATGAACACCGGGGAGCTGTTTTTT.

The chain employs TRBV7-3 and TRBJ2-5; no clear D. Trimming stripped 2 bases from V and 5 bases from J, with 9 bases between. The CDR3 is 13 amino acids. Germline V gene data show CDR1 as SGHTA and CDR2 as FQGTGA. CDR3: CASSLGSIETQYF. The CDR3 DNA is TGTGCCAGCAGCTTAGGGTCTATTGAGACCCAGTACTTC.

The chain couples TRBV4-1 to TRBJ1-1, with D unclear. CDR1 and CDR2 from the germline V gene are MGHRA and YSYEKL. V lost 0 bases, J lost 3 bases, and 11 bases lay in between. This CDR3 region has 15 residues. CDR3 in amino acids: CASSQDLTWDTEAFF. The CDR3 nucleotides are TGCGCCAGCAGCCAAGACCTGACGTGGGACACTGAAGCTTTCTTT.

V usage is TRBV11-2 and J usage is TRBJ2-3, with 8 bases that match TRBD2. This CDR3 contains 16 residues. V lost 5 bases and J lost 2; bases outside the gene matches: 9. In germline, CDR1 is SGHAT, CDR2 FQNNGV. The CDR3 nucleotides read TGTGCCAGCAGCGGGGGAGCGGGAGCCCACACAGATACGCAGTATTTT. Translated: CASSGGAGAHTDTQYF. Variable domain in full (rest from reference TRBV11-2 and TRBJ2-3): EAGVAQSPRYKIIEKRQSVAFWCNPISGHATLYWYQQILGQGPKLLIQFQNNGVVDDSQLPKDRFSAERLKGVDSTLKIQPAKLEDSAVYLCASSGGAGAHTDTQYFGPGTRLTVL.

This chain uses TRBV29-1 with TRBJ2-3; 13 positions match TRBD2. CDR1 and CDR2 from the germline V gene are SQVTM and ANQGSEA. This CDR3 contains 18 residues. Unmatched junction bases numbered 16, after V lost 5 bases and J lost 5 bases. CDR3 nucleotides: TGCAGCGTTTCATTGACTAGCGGGAGGTTTGGAAGGGGAGATACGCAGTATTTT. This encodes CSVSLTSGRFGRGDTQYF.

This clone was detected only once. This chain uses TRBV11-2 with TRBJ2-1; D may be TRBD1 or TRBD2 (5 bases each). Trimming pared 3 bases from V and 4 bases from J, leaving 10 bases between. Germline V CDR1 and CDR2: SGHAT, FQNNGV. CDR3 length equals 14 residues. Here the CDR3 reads CASSFGGTYNEQFF. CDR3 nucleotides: TGTGCCAGCAGCTTTGGGGGAACTTACAATGAGCAGTTCTTC.

CDR3 in DNA: TGCGCCAGCAGCCGTGGGACAGGGGTGTCCTACGAGCAGTACTTC. Translated, it gives CASSRGTGVSYEQYF. The chain joins TRBV5-1 to TRBJ2-7, with TRBD1 matching 10 bases. The CDR3 consists of 15 residues. The V and J ends lost 4 bases and 1 base, in that order; junction bases with no gene match: 5. From germline, CDR1 is SGHRS and CDR2 YFSETQ.